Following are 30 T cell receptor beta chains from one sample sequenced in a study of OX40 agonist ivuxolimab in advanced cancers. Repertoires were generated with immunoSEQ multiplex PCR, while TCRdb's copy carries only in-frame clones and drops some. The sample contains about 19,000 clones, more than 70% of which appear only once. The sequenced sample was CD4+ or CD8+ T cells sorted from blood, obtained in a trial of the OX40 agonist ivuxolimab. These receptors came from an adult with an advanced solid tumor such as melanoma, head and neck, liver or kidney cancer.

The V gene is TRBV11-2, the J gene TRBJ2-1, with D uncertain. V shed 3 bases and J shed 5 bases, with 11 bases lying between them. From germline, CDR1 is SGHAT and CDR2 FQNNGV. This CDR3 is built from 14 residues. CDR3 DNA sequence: TGTGCCAGCAGCTTCCCATGGGGAAACAATGAGCAGTTCTTC. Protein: CASSFPWGNNEQFF.

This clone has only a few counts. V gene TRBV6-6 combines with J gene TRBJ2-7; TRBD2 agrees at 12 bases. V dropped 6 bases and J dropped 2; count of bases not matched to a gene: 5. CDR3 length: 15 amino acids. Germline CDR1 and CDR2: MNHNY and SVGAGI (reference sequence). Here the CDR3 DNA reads TGTGCCAGCAGCCGACTAGCGGGAGTCCCCTACGAGCAGTACTTC. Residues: CASSRLAGVPYEQYF.

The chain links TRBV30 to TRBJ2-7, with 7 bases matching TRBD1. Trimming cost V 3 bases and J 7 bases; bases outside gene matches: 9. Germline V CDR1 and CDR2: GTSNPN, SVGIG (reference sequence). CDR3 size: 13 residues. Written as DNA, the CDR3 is TGTGCCTGGAGGGAGACAGGGCCGGGGGAGCAGTACTTC. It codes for CAWRETGPGEQYF.

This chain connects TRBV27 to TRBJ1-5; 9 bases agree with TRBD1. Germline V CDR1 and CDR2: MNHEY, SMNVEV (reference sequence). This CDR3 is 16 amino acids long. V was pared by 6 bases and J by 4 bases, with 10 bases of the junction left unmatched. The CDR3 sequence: CASRQSTGGLNQPQHF. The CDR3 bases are TGTGCCAGCAGACAATCTACAGGGGGCCTGAATCAGCCCCAGCATTTT.

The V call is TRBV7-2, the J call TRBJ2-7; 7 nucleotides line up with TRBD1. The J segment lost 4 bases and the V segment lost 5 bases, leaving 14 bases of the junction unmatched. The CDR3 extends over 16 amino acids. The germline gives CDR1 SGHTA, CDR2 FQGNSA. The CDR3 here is CASSDPRDRISYEQYF. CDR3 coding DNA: TGTGCCAGCAGCGACCCCCGGGACAGAATAAGTTACGAGCAGTACTTC.

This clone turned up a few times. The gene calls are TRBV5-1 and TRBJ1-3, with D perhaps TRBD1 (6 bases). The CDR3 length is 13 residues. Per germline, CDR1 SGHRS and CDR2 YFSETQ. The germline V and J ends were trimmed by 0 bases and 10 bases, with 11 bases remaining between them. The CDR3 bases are TGCGCCAGCAGCTTGGCGTCGGGGACAACCATATATTTT. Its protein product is CASSLASGTTIYF.

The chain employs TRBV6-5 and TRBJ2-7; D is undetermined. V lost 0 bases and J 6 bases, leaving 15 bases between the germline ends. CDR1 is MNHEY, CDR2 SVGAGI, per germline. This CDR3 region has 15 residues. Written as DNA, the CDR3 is TGTGCCAGCAGTTACTCCGTCTTAAAGAGTGGCGAGCAGTACTTC. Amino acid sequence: CASSYSVLKSGEQYF.

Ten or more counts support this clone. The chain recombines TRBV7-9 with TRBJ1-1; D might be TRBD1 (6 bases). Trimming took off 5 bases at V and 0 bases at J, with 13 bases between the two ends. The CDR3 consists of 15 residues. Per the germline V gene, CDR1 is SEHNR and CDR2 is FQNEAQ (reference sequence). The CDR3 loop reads CASSARQAMNTEAFF. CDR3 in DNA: TGTGCCAGCAGCGCCCGACAGGCCATGAACACTGAAGCTTTCTTT.

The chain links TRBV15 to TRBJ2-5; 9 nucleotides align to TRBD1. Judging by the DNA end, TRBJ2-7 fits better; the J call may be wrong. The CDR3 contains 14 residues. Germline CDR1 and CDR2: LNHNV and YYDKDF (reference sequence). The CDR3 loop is CATSRDRGSYEQYF. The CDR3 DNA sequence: TGTGCCACCAGCAGGGACAGGGGCTCCTACGAGCAGTACTTC.

The CDR3 loop is CSVADRANYEQYF. DNA for the CDR3: TGCAGCGTTGCGGACAGGGCAAACTACGAGCAGTACTTC. This sequence joins TRBV29-1 and TRBJ2-7, with TRBD1 identical over 8 bases. This CDR3 contains 13 residues. Trimming cost V 4 bases and J 3 bases; bases outside gene matches: 5. The germline CDR1 and CDR2 sequences are SQVTM and ANQGSEA.

The CDR3 DNA sequence: TGTGCCACCAGAGGAGCCGGGGGCGGAGACGAGCAGTACTTC. Translated: CATRGAGGGDEQYF. The chain is built from TRBV15 and TRBJ2-7, with D perhaps matching TRBD1 or TRBD2 (6 bases each). The ends were cut back, 6 bases at V and 5 bases at J, with 17 bases in the middle. Per the germline V gene, CDR1 is LNHNV and CDR2 is YYDKDF (reference sequence). The CDR3 contains 14 residues.

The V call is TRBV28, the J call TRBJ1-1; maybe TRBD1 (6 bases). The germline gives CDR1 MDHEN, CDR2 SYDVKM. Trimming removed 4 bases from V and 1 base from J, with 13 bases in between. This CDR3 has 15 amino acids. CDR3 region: CASSSKWGANTEAFF. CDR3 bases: TGTGCCAGCAGTTCCAAATGGGGGGCGAACACTGAAGCTTTCTTT.

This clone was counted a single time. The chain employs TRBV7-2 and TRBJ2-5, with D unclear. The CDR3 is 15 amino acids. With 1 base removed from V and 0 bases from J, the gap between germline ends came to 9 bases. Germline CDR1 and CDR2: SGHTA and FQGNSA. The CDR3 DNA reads TGTGCCAGCAGCTTAGTGTTCAGATACCAAGAGACCCAGTACTTC. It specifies CASSLVFRYQETQYF.

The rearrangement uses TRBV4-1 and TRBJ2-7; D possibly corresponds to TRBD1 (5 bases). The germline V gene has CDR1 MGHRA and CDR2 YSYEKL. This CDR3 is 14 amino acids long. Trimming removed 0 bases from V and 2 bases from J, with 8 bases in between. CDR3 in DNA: TGCGCCAGCAGCCAAGAAACAGGTCCCTACGAGCAGTACTTC. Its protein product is CASSQETGPYEQYF.

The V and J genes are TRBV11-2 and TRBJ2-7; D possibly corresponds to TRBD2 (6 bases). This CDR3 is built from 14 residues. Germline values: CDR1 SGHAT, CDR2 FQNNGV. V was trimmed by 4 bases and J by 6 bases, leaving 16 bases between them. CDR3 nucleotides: TGTGCCAGCAGCTACCTGGAGGGCCGTAGCGAGCAGTACTTC. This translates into CASSYLEGRSEQYF. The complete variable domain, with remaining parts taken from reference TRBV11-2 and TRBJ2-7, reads EAGVAQSPRYKIIEKRQSVAFWCNPISGHATLYWYQQILGQGPKLLIQFQNNGVVDDSQLPKDRFSAERLKGVDSTLKIQPAKLEDSAVYLCASSYLEGRSEQYFGPGTRLTVT.

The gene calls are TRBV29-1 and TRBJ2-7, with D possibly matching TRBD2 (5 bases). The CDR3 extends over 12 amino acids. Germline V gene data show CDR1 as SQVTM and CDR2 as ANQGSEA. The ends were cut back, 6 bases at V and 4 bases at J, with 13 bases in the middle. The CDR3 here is CSVALRDYEQYF. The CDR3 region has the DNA TGCAGCGTCGCATTACGGGATTACGAGCAGTACTTC.

This chain's CDR3 is CASSTRTGRAYGYTF. The DNA of the CDR3 is TGTGCCAGCAGTACCCGGACAGGGAGGGCCTATGGCTACACCTTC. This chain uses TRBV6-4 with TRBJ1-2; 8 bases agree with TRBD1. Germline V gene data show CDR1 as MRHNA and CDR2 as SNTAGT. The length of the CDR3 is 15 residues. V was clipped by 5 bases and J by 4 bases; unmatched bases: 9.

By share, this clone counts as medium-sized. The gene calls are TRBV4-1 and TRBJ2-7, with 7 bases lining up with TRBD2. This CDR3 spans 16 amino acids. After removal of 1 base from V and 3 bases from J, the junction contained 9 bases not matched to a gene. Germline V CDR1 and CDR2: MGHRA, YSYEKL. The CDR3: CASSQVQAGANYEQYF. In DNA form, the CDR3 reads TGCGCCAGCAGCCAAGTTCAGGCGGGAGCAAACTACGAGCAGTACTTC.

The CDR3 DNA follows: TGTGCCAGCAGTGGACGAAAGGCACCCTACGAGCAGTACTTC. Translated: CASSGRKAPYEQYF. The chain couples TRBV2 to TRBJ2-7; D call uncertain. From germline, CDR1 is SNHLY and CDR2 FYNNEI. The CDR3 length is 14 residues. Trimming removed 4 bases at V and 2 bases at J, with 12 bases between. Looking up the rest from reference TRBV2 and TRBJ2-7 gives the full variable domain: EPEVTQTPSHQVTQMGQEVILRCVPISNHLYFYWYRQILGQKVEFLVSFYNNEISEKSEIFDDQFSVERPDGSNFTLKIRSTKLEDSAMYFCASSGRKAPYEQYFGPGTRLTVT.

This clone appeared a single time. Here the CDR3 DNA reads TGCGCCAGCAGCTTGGACCTAGCGGGAGGGTACAATGAGCAGTTCTTC. This codes for CASSLDLAGGYNEQFF. The rearrangement links TRBV5-1 to TRBJ2-1, with 12 bases aligning to TRBD2. V was clipped by 0 bases and J by 4 bases; unmatched bases: 2. The CDR3 is 16 residues long. Germline-derived CDR1 and CDR2 are SGHRS and YFSETQ.

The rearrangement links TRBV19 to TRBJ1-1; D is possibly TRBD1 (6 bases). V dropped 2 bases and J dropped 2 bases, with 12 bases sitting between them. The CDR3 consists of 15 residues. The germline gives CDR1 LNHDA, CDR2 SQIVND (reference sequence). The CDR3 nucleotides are TGTGCCAGTAGTATATGGGGGGCGTCAAACACTGAAGCTTTCTTT. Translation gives CASSIWGASNTEAFF.

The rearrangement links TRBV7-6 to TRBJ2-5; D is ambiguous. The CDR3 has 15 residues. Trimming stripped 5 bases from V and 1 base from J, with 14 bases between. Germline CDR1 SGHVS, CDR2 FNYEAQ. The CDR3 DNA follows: TGTGCCAGCAGCCCCAGTGGTGGAGCCCAAGAGACCCAGTACTTC. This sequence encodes CASSPSGGAQETQYF.

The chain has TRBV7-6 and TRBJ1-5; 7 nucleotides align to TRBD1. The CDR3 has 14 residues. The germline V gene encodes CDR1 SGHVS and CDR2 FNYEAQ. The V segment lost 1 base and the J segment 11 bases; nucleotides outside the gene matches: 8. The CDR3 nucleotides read TGTGCCAGCAGCTTAGAGGGGGCCTCAGGAACCCAGCATTTT. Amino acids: CASSLEGASGTQHF.

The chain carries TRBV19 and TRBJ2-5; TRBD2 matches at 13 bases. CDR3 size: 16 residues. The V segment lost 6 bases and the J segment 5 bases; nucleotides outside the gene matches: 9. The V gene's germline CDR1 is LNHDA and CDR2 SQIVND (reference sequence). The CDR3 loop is CASRHWGLAGNETQYF. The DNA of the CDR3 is TGTGCCAGTAGACACTGGGGACTAGCGGGAAATGAGACCCAGTACTTC. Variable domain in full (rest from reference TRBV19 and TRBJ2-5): DGGITQSPKYLFRKEGQNVTLSCEQNLNHDAMYWYRQDPGQGLRLIYYSQIVNDFQKGDIAEGYSVSREKKESFPLTVTSAQKNPTAFYLCASRHWGLAGNETQYFGPGTRLLVL.

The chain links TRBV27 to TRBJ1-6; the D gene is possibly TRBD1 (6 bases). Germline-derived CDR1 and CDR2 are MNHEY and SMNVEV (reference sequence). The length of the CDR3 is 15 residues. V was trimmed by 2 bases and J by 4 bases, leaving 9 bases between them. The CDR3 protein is CASSLQGGYNSPLHF. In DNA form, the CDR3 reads TGTGCCAGCAGTTTACAAGGGGGATATAATTCACCCCTCCACTTT.

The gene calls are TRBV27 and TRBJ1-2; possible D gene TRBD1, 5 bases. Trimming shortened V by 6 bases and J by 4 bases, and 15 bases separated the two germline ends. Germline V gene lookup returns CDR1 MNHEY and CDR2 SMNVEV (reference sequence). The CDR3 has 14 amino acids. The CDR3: CASSLYQGIYGYTF. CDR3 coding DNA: TGTGCCAGCAGCCTTTATCAGGGAATCTATGGCTACACCTTC.

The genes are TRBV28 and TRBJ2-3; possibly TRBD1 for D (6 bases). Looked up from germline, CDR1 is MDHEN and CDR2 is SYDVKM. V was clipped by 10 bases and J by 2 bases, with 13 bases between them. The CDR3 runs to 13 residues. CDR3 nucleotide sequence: TGTGCCAATTCGGACAGAAACACAGATACGCAGTATTTT. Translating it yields CANSDRNTDTQYF.

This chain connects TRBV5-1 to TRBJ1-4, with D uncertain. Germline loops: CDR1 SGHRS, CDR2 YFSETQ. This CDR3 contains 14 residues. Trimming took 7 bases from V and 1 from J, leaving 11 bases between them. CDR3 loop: CASGEGGTNEKLFF. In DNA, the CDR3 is TGCGCCAGCGGGGAGGGTGGAACTAATGAAAAACTGTTTTTT.

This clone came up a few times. CDR3 protein: CASRAGNSPLHF. CDR3 sequence (DNA): TGTGCCAGCAGAGCCGGTAATTCACCCCTCCACTTT. The rearrangement links TRBV2 to TRBJ1-6; unclear D gene. CDR1 and CDR2 from the germline V gene are SNHLY and FYNNEI. Trimming removed 6 bases from V and 6 bases from J, with 6 bases in between. The CDR3 covers 12 residues.

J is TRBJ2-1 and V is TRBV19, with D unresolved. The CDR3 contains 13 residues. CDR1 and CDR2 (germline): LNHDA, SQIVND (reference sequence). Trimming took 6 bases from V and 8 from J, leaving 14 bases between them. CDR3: CASSPRPTDEQFF. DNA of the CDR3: TGTGCCAGTAGCCCTCGCCCGACGGATGAGCAGTTCTTC.